Below, one T cell receptor beta chain is given with its context. The clone's antigen remains unknown. No much larger clonotype is one base removed from it; base qualities were not supplied. The cysteine opens and the phenylalanine closes a CDR3 of 13 amino acids. Of all the DNA, just the CDR3 is kept, 39 bases in frame from base 1. This specimen belongs to a study of cytomegalovirus exposure and HLA in healthy donors (dated 2017 in TCRdb). Describing the broader study: The 650 to 750 repertoires of the first cohort and the approximately 110 validation repertoires were produced on the same platform, according to a later analysis. The study combined high-throughput TCR immunosequencing, statistical association of individual TCRs with disease status, and machine learning to predict cytomegalovirus infection status. The study was designed to test whether signatures of past pathogen exposure could be identified by cataloging public T cell receptors. Besides the first cohort of approximately 670 subjects, a separate validation cohort made up of 120 different subjects was used.

The library was prepared using the immunoSEQ multiplex PCR assay. As for the authors' bioinformatics: A statistical classification framework was developed to diagnose cytomegalovirus status using the catalog of TCR beta chain sequences. TCRdb holds this immuneACCESS table with in-frame rearrangements only. Some clones are missing; in checked studies, unresolved V genes explain under half, and the rest has no known cause. Clonal size and the V and J genes are those of that table, whereas D and trimming came from the DNA. Across this sample there are more than 150,000 clones, with 75% to 90% seen only once. Less than 8.5% of the sample is taken by the ten largest. Separate from the roughly 650-subject first cohort, the validation cohort of over 90 subjects was the group to which the donors belonged. Broader findings and caveats from the paper: According to the authors, the approach could potentially be generalized to other disease states and immunological phenotypes. Most TCR sequences were observed very rarely across donors, whereas some public TCRs were present in many individuals. A few of the identified cytomegalovirus-associated TCR beta chains were confirmed in vitro to be specific for cytomegalovirus antigens. The validation cohort had no HLA typing available for a later analysis, so co-occurrence within that cohort was assessed over all 130 or so repertoires. In the study, about 150 TCR beta chains were listed as associated with cytomegalovirus. Cytomegalovirus status was reported to be diagnosed by the classifier with high specificity and sensitivity in both the original and validation cohorts. In a later analysis, TCRs clustered in the first cohort were found to also tend to co-occur in the 120 validation repertoires, with 85% to 95% of cluster scores above 0.

The rearrangement joined TRBV21-1 to TRBJ2-7; the table calls TRBD2, which could not be checked here. TRBV21-1 has pseudogene status. The source material was PBMCs. This sequence was found in a man aged 18 to 30 in good health and CMV-seropositive. The CDR3 protein sequence reads: CASSNNSSYEQYF. The DNA sequence is TGTGCCAGCAGCAATAACTCGTCCTACGAGCAGTACTTC.